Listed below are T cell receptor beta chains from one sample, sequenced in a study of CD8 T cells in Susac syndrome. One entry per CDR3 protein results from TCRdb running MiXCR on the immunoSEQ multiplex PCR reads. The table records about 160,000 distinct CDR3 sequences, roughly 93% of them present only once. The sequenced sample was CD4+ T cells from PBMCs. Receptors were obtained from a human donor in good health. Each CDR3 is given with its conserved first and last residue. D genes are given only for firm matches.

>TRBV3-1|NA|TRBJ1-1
CASSQVWTREAFF
TGTGCCAGCAGCCAAGTCTGGACTAGAGAAGCTTTCTTT
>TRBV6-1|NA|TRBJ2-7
CASRQKRDSSYEQYF
TGTGCCAGCAGGCAAAAGAGGGATAGCTCCTACGAGCAGTACTTC
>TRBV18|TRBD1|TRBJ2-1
CASTLGTGNNEQFF
TGTGCCAGCACCCTCGGGACAGGGAATAATGAGCAGTTCTTC
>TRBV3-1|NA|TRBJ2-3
CASSHGAGATDTQYF
TGTGCCAGCAGCCACGGCGCGGGGGCTACAGATACGCAGTATTTT
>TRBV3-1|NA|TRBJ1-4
CASSQEFRSGGKLFF
TGTGCCAGCAGCCAAGAGTTCAGGAGCGGGGGAAAACTGTTTTTT
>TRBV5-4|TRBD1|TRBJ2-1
CASSVSGTGGREQFF
TGTGCCAGCAGCGTTTCCGGGACAGGGGGGAGGGAGCAGTTCTTC
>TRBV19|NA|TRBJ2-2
CASSMLLSGAGGELFF
TGTGCCAGTAGTATGCTCCTTTCGGGGGCCGGCGGGGAGCTGTTTTTT
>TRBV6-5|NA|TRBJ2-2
CASTETTPNTGELFF
TGTGCCAGCACCGAGACAACGCCGAACACCGGGGAGCTGTTTTTT
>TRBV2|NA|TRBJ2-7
CASSETIYGRNYEQYF
TGTGCCAGCAGCGAGACTATTTACGGCAGGAACTACGAGCAGTACTTC
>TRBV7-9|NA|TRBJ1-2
CASSFQYGYTF
TGTGCCAGCAGCTTTCAATATGGCTACACCTTC
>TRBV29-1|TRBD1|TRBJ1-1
CSSSREGATEAFF
TGCAGCTCCTCAAGGGAGGGGGCAACTGAAGCTTTCTTT
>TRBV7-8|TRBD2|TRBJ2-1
CASSRTGRGIWGGEQFF
TGTGCCAGCAGCCGCACCGGGCGGGGGATCTGGGGTGGTGAGCAGTTCTTC